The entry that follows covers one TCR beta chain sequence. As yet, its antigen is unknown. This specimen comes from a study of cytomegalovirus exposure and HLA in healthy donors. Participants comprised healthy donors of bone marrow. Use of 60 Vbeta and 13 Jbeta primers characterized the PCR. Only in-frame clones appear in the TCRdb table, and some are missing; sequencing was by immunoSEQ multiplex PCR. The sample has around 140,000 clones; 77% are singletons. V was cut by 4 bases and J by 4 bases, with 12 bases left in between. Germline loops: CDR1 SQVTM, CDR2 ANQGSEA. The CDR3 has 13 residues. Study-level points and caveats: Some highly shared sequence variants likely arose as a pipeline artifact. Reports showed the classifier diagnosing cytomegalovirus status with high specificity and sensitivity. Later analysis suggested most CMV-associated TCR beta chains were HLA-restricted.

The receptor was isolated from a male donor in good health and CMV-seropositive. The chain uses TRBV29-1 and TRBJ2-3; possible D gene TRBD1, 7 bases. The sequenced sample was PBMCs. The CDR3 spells CSVGRGRSDTQYF. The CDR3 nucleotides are TGCAGCGTTGGGAGGGGGCGGTCAGATACGCAGTATTTT.